These 23 T cell receptor beta chains were sequenced from one sample in a study of post-analysis software for immune sequencing data. Carried by the TCR beta cDNA libraries were unique molecular identifiers. TCRdb re-derived calls from the PCR reads in MiXCR, one entry per CDR3 protein. This sample has around 150,000 distinct CDR3 sequences, with roughly 40% found just once. The sample was blood, taken after autologous hematopoietic stem cell transplantation. Receptors originate from a girl aged 5 to 17 with multiple sclerosis.

This clonotype was counted a few times. The genes are TRBV6-6 and TRBJ2-7, with TRBD2 matching 9 bases. CDR1 is MNHNY and CDR2 is SVGAGI in the germline V gene (reference sequence). J gave up 6 bases and V 8 bases, and 8 bases lay outside the gene matches. The CDR3 is 13 residues long. The CDR3 sequence is CASVGAGGSEQYF. The CDR3 DNA is TGTGCCAGCGTGGGAGCGGGAGGATCCGAGCAGTACTTC.

This clonotype appeared a few times. This rearrangement joins TRBV11-2 to TRBJ2-7; D unclear. CDR3 length: 14 amino acids. V lost 1 base to trimming and J lost 4 bases, with 11 bases between them. Germline CDR1 reads SGHAT; CDR2 reads FQNNGV. The CDR3 here is CASSLVSHPYEQYF. For the CDR3, the DNA is TGTGCCAGCAGCTTAGTATCCCACCCTTACGAGCAGTACTTC.

Notes on this clonotype: The missing conserved phenylalanine or tryptophan at the end of this CDR3 makes a read error likely. CDR3 nucleotides: TGCAGTGCTAGAGATCAGGCAGTCACAGATACGCAGTATTGT. Translated, it gives CSARDQAVTDTQYC. The chain recombines TRBV20-1 with TRBJ2-3; D call uncertain. CDR3 size: 14 residues. Between the trimmed V and J ends, which lost 0 bases and 2 bases, there was a span of 9 bases. Germline CDR1 DFQATT, CDR2 SNEGSKA (reference sequence).

As for this clonotype: A read error is possible here, since a much larger clone lies one base away. The genes are TRBV7-2 and TRBJ2-3; D ambiguous. Germline V lookup: CDR1 SGHTA, CDR2 FQGNSA. There are 11 residues in the CDR3. CDR3 loop: CASTNADSQYF. CDR3 nucleotide sequence: TGTGCCAGCACCAACGCAGATTCGCAGTATTTT.

In its sample, this clonotype was seen many times. The J gene is TRBJ2-7, the V gene TRBV4-1; no clear D gene. V was trimmed by 0 bases and J by 1 base, leaving 10 bases between them. Looked up from germline, CDR1 is MGHRA and CDR2 is YSYEKL. The CDR3 totals 15 residues. The CDR3 DNA reads TGCGCCAGCAGCCAAGAGCAAGCGACGTCCTACGAGCAGTACTTC. It translates to CASSQEQATSYEQYF.

This sequence joins TRBV30 and TRBJ2-5, with D maybe TRBD2 (6 bases). CDR3 length: 15 amino acids. Trimming pared 2 bases from V and 4 bases from J, leaving 17 bases between. Germline-derived CDR1 and CDR2 are GTSNPN and SVGIG (reference sequence). The DNA for the CDR3 is TGTGCCTGGAGTCCCCTAGCGCGGAGCTCAGAGACCCAGTACTTC. Its protein product is CAWSPLARSSETQYF.

The V gene is TRBV28, the J gene TRBJ2-7, with D hard to call. The J call may be mistaken, given a closer DNA end match to TRBJ2-5. The germline gives CDR1 MDHEN, CDR2 SYDVKM. This CDR3 has 11 residues. This chain's CDR3 is CASSHPGTQYF. The CDR3 DNA is TGTGCCAGCAGTCACCCAGGGACCCAGTACTTC.

The chain combines TRBV28 with TRBJ2-5; D might be TRBD2 (7 bases). There are 14 residues in the CDR3. Between the trimmed V and J ends, which lost 2 bases and 1 base, there was a span of 8 bases. Germline CDR1 is MDHEN and CDR2 is SYDVKM. In DNA form, the CDR3 reads TGTGCCAGCAGTTTACGGGGGGCCCAAGAGACCCAGTACTTC. It encodes CASSLRGAQETQYF.

This clonotype was observed at least ten times. The rearrangement uses TRBV6-4 and TRBJ2-3; TRBD2 matches at 11 bases. With V trimmed by 3 bases and J by 2 bases, 1 base remained unmatched. The germline CDR1 and CDR2 sequences are MRHNA and SNTAGT. The CDR3 totals 15 residues. CDR3 sequence reads: CASSEGLAVTDTQYF. The CDR3 DNA is TGTGCCAGCAGTGAGGGACTAGCGGTCACAGATACGCAGTATTTT.

This clonotype was recorded a few times. The V and J genes are TRBV20-1 and TRBJ1-5; 7 bases are shared with TRBD1. Losses at the gene ends were 3 bases for V and 5 bases for J; bases not matched to a gene: 7. Germline CDR1 DFQATT, CDR2 SNEGSKA (reference sequence). The CDR3 contains 14 residues. The DNA of the CDR3 is TGCAGTGCTAGTCCCGGGACAGAGTATCAGCCCCAGCATTTT. This gives the protein CSASPGTEYQPQHF.

This chain links TRBV7-3 with TRBJ2-3; TRBD2 agrees at 8 bases. The germline V gene has CDR1 SGHTA and CDR2 FQGTGA. With 5 bases clipped from V and 2 bases from J, the junction kept 3 bases outside the gene matches. This CDR3 contains 14 residues. As DNA, the CDR3 is TGTGCCAGCAGCAAGGGACTAGTCACAGATACGCAGTATTTT. This codes for CASSKGLVTDTQYF.

The chain recombines TRBV14 with TRBJ2-7; D not resolved. CDR1 and CDR2 from the germline V gene are SGHDN and FVKESK. This CDR3 is 13 amino acids long. V gave up 1 base and J gave up 3 bases, with 7 bases separating them. As DNA, the CDR3 is TGTGCCAGCAGCCAAGTGGGCCACTACGAGCAGTACTTC. It is translated as CASSQVGHYEQYF.

This clonotype was detected only a few times. The CDR3 nucleotides are TGCGCCAGCAGCCAAGATACGGGGGGCTACCGGGACTATGGCTACACCTTC. Translation: CASSQDTGGYRDYGYTF. V gene TRBV4-3 combines with J gene TRBJ1-2; a possible D gene is TRBD1 (6 bases). The germline CDR1 and CDR2 sequences are LGHNA and YSLEER. Between the trimmed V and J ends, which lost 0 bases and 3 bases, there was a span of 17 bases. The CDR3 extends over 17 amino acids.

The chain has TRBV18 and TRBJ2-7, with 7 bases aligning to TRBD1. This CDR3 has 15 residues. CDR1 is KGHSH and CDR2 is LQKENI in the germline V gene. Trimming at V came to 5 bases and at J to 0 bases, leaving 7 bases not matched to a gene. The chain's CDR3 is CASSTWTGSSYEQYF. DNA for the CDR3: TGTGCCAGCTCAACGTGGACAGGAAGCTCCTACGAGCAGTACTTC.

The chain is built from TRBV6-1 and TRBJ1-6; D not resolved. This CDR3 spans 16 amino acids. Germline lookup yields CDR1 MNHNS and CDR2 SASEGT. V was trimmed by 4 bases and J by 10 bases, leaving 20 bases between them. The CDR3, as DNA: TGTGCCAGCAGTGCCCGACGCGGGAACGTATTATCACCCCTCCACTTT. Encoded protein: CASSARRGNVLSPLHF.

On this clonotype: Possible read error: a much larger clone is one base away. The J gene is TRBJ2-1, the V gene TRBV6-5; 9 bases fit TRBD1. The J call may be mistaken, given a closer DNA end match to TRBJ2-7. Germline V CDR1 and CDR2: MNHEY, SVGAGI. The CDR3 sequence is 19 residues long. The CDR3 nucleotides read TGTGCCAGCAGTTCCGGGACAGGGCCGACTACCGGGTCCTACAATGAGCAGTACTTC. It encodes CASSSGTGPTTGSYNEQYF.

The rearrangement uses TRBV28 and TRBJ2-1, with TRBD2 matching 12 bases. The V gene's germline CDR1 is MDHEN and CDR2 SYDVKM. The CDR3 extends over 19 amino acids. V shed 4 bases, J shed 8 bases, and the junction held 18 bases outside the gene matches. CDR3 coding DNA: TGTGCCAGCAGTTATAAAATAGCGACGACTAGCGGGAGCAGCGATGAGCAGTTCTTC. It yields the protein CASSYKIATTSGSSDEQFF.

This clonotype has a single count. The chain is built from TRBV5-1 and TRBJ1-2, with D possibly matching TRBD1 (5 bases). V lost 2 bases and J 8 bases, leaving 10 bases between the germline ends. The CDR3 is 12 residues long. Germline assignment: CDR1 SGHRS and CDR2 YFSETQ. CDR3 sequence reads: CASSLPPGGYTF. CDR3 DNA sequence: TGCGCCAGCAGCTTACCCCCAGGGGGCTACACCTTC.

The table lists this clonotype with a few counts. V is TRBV6-6 and J is TRBJ2-7; the D is unclear. V was pared by 5 bases and J by 6 bases, with 14 bases between. The CDR3 extends over 13 amino acids. Germline CDR1 reads MNHNY; CDR2 reads SVGAGI (reference sequence). The CDR3 is CASSHQTAPEQYF. The CDR3 DNA follows: TGTGCCAGCAGTCATCAAACAGCTCCCGAGCAGTACTTC.

This rearrangement joins TRBV28 to TRBJ2-1; 12 bases are a match to TRBD2. V shed 5 bases, J shed 3 bases, and the junction held 5 bases outside the gene matches. CDR1 is MDHEN and CDR2 is SYDVKM in the germline V gene. The CDR3 is 16 residues long. DNA for the CDR3: TGTGCCAGCAGTACCCTAGCGGGAGGGGTCTACAATGAGCAGTTCTTC. Translation: CASSTLAGGVYNEQFF.

This chain joins TRBV20-1 and TRBJ2-3; TRBD1 agrees at 7 bases. V lost 2 bases, J lost 1 base, and 6 bases stayed unmatched. Per the germline V gene, CDR1 is DFQATT and CDR2 is SNEGSKA (reference sequence). The CDR3 runs to 15 residues. This CDR3 is CSARTFGQGTDTQYF. The CDR3 DNA is TGCAGTGCTAGAACCTTCGGACAGGGCACAGATACGCAGTATTTT.

Note on this clonotype: This may be a read error, as it is one base from a much larger clone. CDR3 DNA: TGCAGTGCTACGACAGGGAGCTCCTACAATGAGCAGTACTTC. Translation gives CSATTGSSYNEQYF. This chain joins TRBV20-1 and TRBJ2-1, with TRBD1 matching over 7 bases. The DNA end is a closer match to TRBJ2-7, so the J assignment may be wrong. The CDR3 runs 14 residues. Germline values: CDR1 DFQATT, CDR2 SNEGSKA (reference sequence).

In DNA form, the CDR3 reads TGCAGTGCCCCCGGTCCATCTACCGAGCAGTACTTC. This translates into CSAPGPSTEQYF. This chain links TRBV20-1 with TRBJ2-5; D ambiguous. The last part of the DNA fits TRBJ2-7 better; the J call may be wrong. CDR3 size: 12 residues. Germline CDR1 DFQATT, CDR2 SNEGSKA (reference sequence).